This TCR beta chain was found in a study of OX40 agonist ivuxolimab in advanced cancers. Germline loops: CDR1 MNHEY, CDR2 SMNVEV (reference sequence). The CDR3 contains 13 residues. Deletions cut 6 bases from V and 1 base from J, with 10 bases between. Measured with immunoSEQ multiplex PCR; TCRdb has only the in-frame clones, and not every one. The repertoire holds about 17,000 clones, with 85% to 90% as singletons. The chain links TRBV27 to TRBJ2-7; tentatively, D is TRBD1 (5 bases). This receptor was taken from an adult with an advanced solid tumor such as melanoma, head and neck, liver or kidney cancer. Sequenced here: CD4+ or CD8+ T cells sorted from blood, sampled in a trial of the OX40 agonist ivuxolimab. The CDR3 coding sequence is TGTGCCAGCAGGAAGGACATTTCCTACGAGCAGTACTTC. It translates to CASRKDISYEQYF.